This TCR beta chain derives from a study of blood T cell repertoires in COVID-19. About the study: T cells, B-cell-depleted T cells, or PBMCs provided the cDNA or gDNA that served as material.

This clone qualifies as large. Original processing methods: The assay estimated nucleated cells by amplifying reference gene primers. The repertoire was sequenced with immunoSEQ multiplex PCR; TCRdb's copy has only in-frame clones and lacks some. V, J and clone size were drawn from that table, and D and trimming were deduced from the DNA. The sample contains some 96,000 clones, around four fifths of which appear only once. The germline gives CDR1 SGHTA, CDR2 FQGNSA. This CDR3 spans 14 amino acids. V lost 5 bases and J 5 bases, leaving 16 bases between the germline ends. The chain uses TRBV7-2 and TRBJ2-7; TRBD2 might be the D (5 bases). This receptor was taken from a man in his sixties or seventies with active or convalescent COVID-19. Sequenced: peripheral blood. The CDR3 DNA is TGTGCCAGCAGCCCGGACTCCTCCCGGGACGAGCAGTACTTC. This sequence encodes CASSPDSSRDEQYF.